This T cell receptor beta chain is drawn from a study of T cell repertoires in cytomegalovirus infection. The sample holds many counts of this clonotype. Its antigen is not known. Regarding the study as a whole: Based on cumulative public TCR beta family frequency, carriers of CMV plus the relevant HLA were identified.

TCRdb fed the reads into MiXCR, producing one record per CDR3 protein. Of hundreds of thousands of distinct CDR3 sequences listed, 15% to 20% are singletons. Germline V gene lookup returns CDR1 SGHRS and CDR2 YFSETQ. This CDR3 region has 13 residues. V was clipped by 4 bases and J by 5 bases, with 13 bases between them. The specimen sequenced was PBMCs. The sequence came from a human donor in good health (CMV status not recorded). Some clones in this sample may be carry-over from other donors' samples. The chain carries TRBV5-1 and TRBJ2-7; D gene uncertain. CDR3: CASSQERGHEQYF. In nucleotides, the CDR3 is TGCGCCAGCAGCCAGGAAAGAGGCCACGAGCAGTACTTC.